The rows below give T cell receptor beta chains drawn from one sample of a study of Graves' ophthalmopathy and Graves' hyperthyroidism. MiXCR, applied by TCRdb to the multiplex PCR reads, yields one record per CDR3 protein. The sample includes about 370,000 distinct CDR3 sequences, approximately 18% of them seen just once. The sample taken for sequencing was peripheral blood. All receptors come from an adult woman with stable Graves' hyperthyroidism. Both conserved end residues are part of each CDR3. D genes are given only for firm matches. Clone size appears in some rows only: once, few, many, or a class for an expanded clone.

D	J	V	size	CDR3	DNA
TRBD1	TRBJ2-2	TRBV20-1	.	CSARDRGRTGELFF	TGCAGTGCCAGAGACAGGGGTCGGACCGGGGAGCTGTTTTTT
.	TRBJ2-5	TRBV3-1	many	CASSKLETQYF	TGTGCCAGCAGCAAACTTGAGACCCAGTACTTC
TRBD2	TRBJ2-7	TRBV28	many	CASSTTSGSQYEQYF	TGTGCCAGCAGTACGACTAGCGGGAGCCAGTACGAGCAGTACTTC
.	TRBJ1-3	TRBV5-1	.	CASSLAPAASGNTIYF	TGCGCCAGCAGCTTGGCACCTGCAGCGTCTGGAAACACCATATATTTT
.	TRBJ2-2	TRBV6-2/TRBV6-3	many	CASSYLGTGELFF	TGTGCCAGCAGTTACTTGGGGACCGGGGAGCTGTTTTTT
TRBD2	TRBJ2-7	TRBV6-1	few	CASSLLAGGDEQYF	TGTGCCAGCAGCCTGTTAGCGGGGGGAGACGAGCAGTACTTC
.	TRBJ1-2	TRBV12-3/TRBV12-4	.	CASSSLRQAGYTF	TGTGCCAGCAGTTCCCTCCGTCAAGCAGGCTACACCTTC
.	TRBJ2-2	TRBV7-2	.	CASSLGQFFTWELFF	TGTGCCAGCAGCTTAGGACAGTTCTTCACCTGGGAGCTGTTTTTT
TRBD1	TRBJ1-2	TRBV3-1	few	CASTQTGKDGYTF	TGTGCCAGCACCCAGACAGGGAAGGATGGCTACACCTTC
.	TRBJ1-5	TRBV6-5	many	CASTSDSQPQHF	TGTGCCAGCACCTCAGACAGTCAGCCCCAGCATTTT
.	TRBJ2-7	TRBV10-1	.	CASSEMGSGEQYF	TGCGCCAGCAGTGAGATGGGGTCAGGAGAGCAGTACTTC
TRBD2	TRBJ2-6	TRBV6-2/TRBV6-3	few	CASSYLGGGLKASLGANVLTF	TGTGCCAGCAGTTACCTCGGGGGGGGTCTGAAAGCCTCTCTTGGGGCCAACGTCCTGACTTTC
.	TRBJ1-1	TRBV12-3/TRBV12-4	many	CASSSGQGSGNTEAFF	TGTGCCAGCAGTTCGGGGCAGGGTTCAGGGAACACTGAAGCTTTCTTT
TRBD1	TRBJ1-2	TRBV29-1	many	CSATGGADYGYTF	TGCAGCGCAACAGGGGGCGCCGACTATGGCTACACCTTC